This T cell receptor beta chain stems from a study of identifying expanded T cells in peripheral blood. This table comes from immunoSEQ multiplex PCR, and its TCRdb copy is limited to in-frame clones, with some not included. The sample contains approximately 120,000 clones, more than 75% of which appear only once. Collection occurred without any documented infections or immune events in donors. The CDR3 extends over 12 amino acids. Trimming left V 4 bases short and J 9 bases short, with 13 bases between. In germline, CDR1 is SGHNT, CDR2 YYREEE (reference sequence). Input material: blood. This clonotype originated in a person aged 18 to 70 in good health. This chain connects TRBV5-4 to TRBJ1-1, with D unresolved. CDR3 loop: CASSDNSGKAFF. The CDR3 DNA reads TGTGCCAGCAGCGATAATTCCGGTAAAGCTTTCTTT.